A single sample gave rise to the 17 T cell receptor beta chains below, sequenced in a study of blood T cell repertoires in COVID-19. Some clones are missing from TCRdb's copy, which holds only in-frame ones; the method was immunoSEQ multiplex PCR. The data show more than 110,000 clones, 80% to 90% seen once. The specimen was peripheral blood. These receptors were obtained from a man aged 55 to 69 with active or convalescent COVID-19.

This chain joins TRBV18 and TRBJ2-7; D might be TRBD1 (6 bases). Trimming took off 5 bases at V and 3 bases at J, with 14 bases between the two ends. CDR3 size: 14 residues. From germline, CDR1 is KGHSH and CDR2 LQKENI. CDR3 residues: CASSDSSGVYEQYF. The CDR3 coding sequence is TGTGCCAGCTCAGACTCATCAGGGGTCTACGAGCAGTACTTC.

The V call is TRBV28, the J call TRBJ1-1, with TRBD1 matching 7 bases. Looked up from germline, CDR1 is MDHEN and CDR2 is SYDVKM. This CDR3 spans 15 amino acids. Germline trimming cut 3 bases from V and 3 bases from J; bases unmatched to any gene: 7. CDR3 amino acids: CASSFLGGQYTEAFF. CDR3 sequence (DNA): TGTGCCAGCAGTTTTCTCGGGGGACAGTACACTGAAGCTTTCTTT.

The V gene is TRBV7-9, the J gene TRBJ2-2; D possibly corresponds to TRBD1 (5 bases). Between the trimmed V and J ends, which lost 5 bases and 4 bases, there was a span of 11 bases. The CDR3 totals 14 residues. The germline gives CDR1 SEHNR, CDR2 FQNEAQ (reference sequence). The CDR3 sequence: CASSVGHSTGELFF. DNA of the CDR3: TGTGCCAGCAGCGTCGGACACAGCACCGGGGAGCTGTTTTTT.

V is TRBV28 and J is TRBJ2-1; D is possibly TRBD2 (7 bases). CDR1 MDHEN and CDR2 SYDVKM come from the germline V gene. The CDR3 runs to 14 residues. Trimming cost V 5 bases and J 6 bases, with 14 bases left between them. The CDR3, as DNA: TGTGCCAGCAGTCGCCCGGGGGGCCCCAATGAGCAGTTCTTC. Its protein is CASSRPGGPNEQFF.

The chain is built from TRBV3-1 (or the pseudogene TRBV3-2) and TRBJ1-5; D gene unclear. Trimming removed 4 bases at V and 7 bases at J, with 26 bases between. This CDR3 comprises 18 residues. The germline CDR1 and CDR2 sequences are LGHDT and YNNKEL (reference sequence). CDR3 nucleotides: TGTGCCAGCAGCCCACACGGCGGTTCCACGGGTTCTGGACAGCCCCAGCATTTT. It translates to CASSPHGGSTGSGQPQHF.

The rearrangement uses TRBV9 and TRBJ1-1, with TRBD1 matching over 9 bases. CDR1 and CDR2 from the germline V gene are SGDLS and YYNGEE. The CDR3 contains 16 residues. V dropped 2 bases and J dropped 3; count of bases not matched to a gene: 8. The DNA for the CDR3 is TGTGCCAGCAGCGTTGGGACAGGGAACAAGGACACTGAAGCTTTCTTT. This encodes CASSVGTGNKDTEAFF. Full variable domain (rest looked up from reference TRBV9 and TRBJ1-1): DSGVTQTPKHLITATGQRVTLRCSPRSGDLSVYWYQQSLDQGLQFLIQYYNGEERAKGNILERFSAQQFPDLHSELNLSSLELGDSALYFCASSVGTGNKDTEAFFGQGTRLTVV.

The chain links TRBV7-2 to TRBJ1-2; a possible D gene is TRBD1 (5 bases). Trimming shortened V by 6 bases and J by 4 bases, and 18 bases separated the two germline ends. This CDR3 is built from 15 residues. Germline lookup yields CDR1 SGHTA and CDR2 FQGNSA. CDR3 coding DNA: TGTGCCAGCAGAGGTCTGTTGCAGGGCACCTATGGCTACACCTTC. Encoded protein: CASRGLLQGTYGYTF.

This chain links TRBV9 with TRBJ2-7; TRBD2 matches at 8 bases. The CDR3 runs 15 residues. J was trimmed by 6 bases and V by 0 bases; bases with no gene match: 8. Germline V gene sequence: CDR1 SGDLS, CDR2 YYNGEE. The CDR3 reads CASSVAPAGVAEQYF. CDR3 bases: TGTGCCAGCAGCGTAGCTCCAGCGGGAGTGGCCGAGCAGTACTTC.

The rearrangement links TRBV4-2 to TRBJ2-3; 7 bases fit TRBD2. Germline CDR1 reads LGHNA; CDR2 reads YNFKEQ. CDR3 length: 15 residues. J was trimmed by 3 bases and V by 4 bases; bases with no gene match: 7. DNA for the CDR3: TGTGCCAGCAGCCCGCGCGGGAGAGGGACAGATACGCAGTATTTT. It codes for CASSPRGRGTDTQYF.

This chain links TRBV7-2 with TRBJ2-2; TRBD2 matches at 8 bases. The CDR3 is made up of 17 amino acids. Germline CDR1 and CDR2: SGHTA and FQGNSA. V gave up 1 base and J gave up 0 bases; unmatched junction bases: 4. The CDR3 here is CASSLGRGLANTGELFF. CDR3 DNA sequence: TGTGCCAGCAGCTTAGGCCGGGGACTAGCGAACACCGGGGAGCTGTTTTTT.

The chain is built from TRBV5-5 and TRBJ1-2; possible D gene TRBD1, 6 bases. CDR1 and CDR2 (germline): SGHKS, YYEKEE (reference sequence). There are 15 residues in the CDR3. V was cut by 4 bases and J by 4 bases, with 17 bases left in between. CDR3 nucleotides: TGTGCCAGCAGCCCGTTGGACAGTCGGAGCTATGGCTACACCTTC. Translated: CASSPLDSRSYGYTF.

The rearrangement uses TRBV7-9 and TRBJ1-3, with D uncertain. The CDR3 extends over 15 amino acids. Germline CDR1 reads SEHNR; CDR2 reads FQNEAQ (reference sequence). The ends were cut back, 5 bases at V and 2 bases at J, with 13 bases in the middle. The CDR3 DNA reads TGTGCCAGCAGCCTAGGAAGATCGGCTGGAAACACCATATATTTT. Its translation: CASSLGRSAGNTIYF.

This chain links TRBV6-5 with TRBJ2-5; TRBD1 might be the D (6 bases). Germline V lookup: CDR1 MNHEY, CDR2 SVGAGI. The V and J ends lost 5 bases and 1 base respectively, with 8 bases between them. The CDR3 is made up of 13 amino acids. The CDR3 sequence: CASSRTAQETQYF. The CDR3 region has the DNA TGTGCCAGCAGTAGGACAGCCCAAGAGACCCAGTACTTC.

The chain has TRBV19 and TRBJ1-5; 8 bases agree with TRBD1. The CDR3 has 15 amino acids. Germline CDR1 is LNHDA and CDR2 is SQIVND (reference sequence). The junction had 10 bases not matched to a gene; V was cut back by 6 bases and J by 6 bases. CDR3 in DNA: TGTGCCAGTAGCATTGGGACAGGTTCAAGTCAGCCCCAGCATTTT. As protein: CASSIGTGSSQPQHF.

This chain connects TRBV19 to TRBJ1-2; D perhaps matches TRBD1 (5 bases). CDR3 length equals 17 residues. Germline CDR1 reads LNHDA; CDR2 reads SQIVND (reference sequence). The germline V and J ends were trimmed by 3 bases and 1 base, with 18 bases remaining between them. CDR3 residues: CASSMTFGGMVNYGYTF. The CDR3 DNA is TGTGCCAGTAGTATGACGTTTGGGGGGATGGTTAACTATGGCTACACCTTC.

The chain uses TRBV5-1 and TRBJ1-6; possibly TRBD1 for D (5 bases). The germline V gene has CDR1 SGHRS and CDR2 YFSETQ. V dropped 4 bases and J dropped 8 bases, with 10 bases sitting between them. The CDR3 sequence is 13 residues long. The CDR3 region is CASSTRQYSPLHF. The DNA for the CDR3 is TGCGCCAGCAGCACTCGACAGTATTCACCCCTCCACTTT.

V usage is TRBV18 and J usage is TRBJ2-1, with 10 bases lining up with TRBD1. This CDR3 contains 17 residues. Germline V lookup: CDR1 KGHSH, CDR2 LQKENI. V lost 3 bases and J lost 1; bases outside the gene matches: 6. CDR3 sequence reads: CASSPPGQGRSYNEQFF. CDR3 in DNA: TGTGCCAGCTCACCGCCGGGACAGGGGAGGTCCTACAATGAGCAGTTCTTC.